The 17 T cell receptor beta chains given below trace back to one sample, sequenced in a study of blood T cell repertoires in COVID-19 (dated by TCRdb to 2018 to 2021). Library prep was done by the immunoSEQ multiplex PCR assay. In TCRdb, the immuneACCESS table is reduced to in-frame sequences with V and J assigned. These tables do not hold every clone; where another copy was compared, an unresolved V gene accounts for under half, and the others remain unexplained. The sample yields approximately 25,000 clones; 75% to 90% were counted once. Together, the top ten hold roughly a sixth of the sample. Sequencing was carried out using peripheral blood. These receptors were collected from a human donor with acute or convalescent COVID-19. The donor label of this sample is uncertain.

The chain carries TRBV7-2 and TRBJ2-7; 7 bases map to TRBD2. J was trimmed by 5 bases and V by 7 bases; bases with no gene match: 11. This CDR3 is 14 amino acids long. Germline values: CDR1 SGHTA, CDR2 FQGNSA. CDR3 amino acids: CASTPAGLENEQYF. CDR3 DNA: TGTGCCAGCACGCCAGCGGGGTTAGAAAACGAGCAGTACTTC.

This clone was recorded once. The chain is built from TRBV14 and TRBJ2-3; TRBD1 matches 10 bases. The V gene's germline CDR1 is SGHDN and CDR2 FVKESK. This CDR3 spans 15 amino acids. J lost 4 bases, V lost 2 bases, and 3 bases had no gene match. The CDR3 region is CASSQRTGGADTQYF. CDR3 nucleotides: TGTGCCAGCAGCCAAAGGACAGGGGGTGCAGATACGCAGTATTTT.

In the case of this clone: The junction shows a germline mismatch at one end, possibly a read error. This rearrangement joins TRBV24-1 to TRBJ1-6; D is undetermined. The CDR3 has 17 amino acids. Germline assignment: CDR1 KGHDR and CDR2 SFDVKD. The CDR3 DNA follows: TGTGCCACCGGTGAACCCCCGAGCCAGGCCTATAATTCACCCCTCCACTTT. As protein: CATGEPPSQAYNSPLHF.

The chain links TRBV5-1 to TRBJ2-3; no firm D call. The length of the CDR3 is 16 residues. Trimming cost V 7 bases and J 1 base, with 19 bases left between them. Germline-derived CDR1 and CDR2 are SGHRS and YFSETQ. CDR3 residues: CASASDPSVGTDTQYF. CDR3 bases: TGCGCCAGCGCCAGCGACCCTTCGGTGGGCACAGATACGCAGTATTTT.

This chain connects TRBV3-1 (or the pseudogene TRBV3-2) to TRBJ1-6; D unclear. Trimming removed 8 bases from V and 7 bases from J, with 12 bases in between. CDR3 size: 13 residues. The V gene's germline CDR1 is LGHDT and CDR2 YNNKEL (reference sequence). CDR3 in DNA: TGTGCCAGCCGCAGCGTTGAAAATTCACCCCTCCACTTT. Translating it yields CASRSVENSPLHF.

The V gene is TRBV7-2, the J gene TRBJ2-7; 11 positions match TRBD2. CDR3 length: 15 amino acids. V was clipped by 4 bases and J by 5 bases; unmatched bases: 7. Germline V gene sequence: CDR1 SGHTA, CDR2 FQGNSA. CDR3 region: CASSSRLAGSHEQYF. The DNA of the CDR3 is TGTGCCAGCAGCTCTAGACTAGCGGGGTCCCACGAGCAGTACTTC.

This chain joins TRBV7-3 and TRBJ1-1; D is perhaps TRBD1 (5 bases). The CDR3 runs 15 residues. The germline V gene encodes CDR1 SGHTA and CDR2 FQGTGA. V gave up 2 bases and J gave up 1 base, with 11 bases separating them. CDR3 sequence (DNA): TGTGCCAGCAGCTTATATGGGGCCAGGAACACTGAAGCTTTCTTT. Its protein is CASSLYGARNTEAFF.

The V gene is TRBV5-6, the J gene TRBJ1-1; no clear D gene. Per germline, CDR1 SGHDT and CDR2 YYEEEE. Trimming took off 0 bases at V and 3 bases at J, with 9 bases between the two ends. The CDR3 runs to 14 residues. The CDR3 nucleotides are TGTGCCAGCAGCTTGGTTCCAGCGGACACTGAAGCTTTCTTT. This encodes CASSLVPADTEAFF.

The chain is built from TRBV7-8 and TRBJ2-1; the match to TRBD2 covers 13 bases. Germline V gives CDR1 SGHVS, CDR2 FQNEAQ. This CDR3 region has 15 residues. V trimming: 1 base; J trimming: 7 bases; junction bases outside the gene matches: 1. Here the CDR3 reads CASSLVLAGGNEQFF. CDR3 DNA: TGTGCCAGCAGCTTAGTACTAGCGGGAGGGAATGAGCAGTTCTTC.

The chain joins TRBV3-1 (or the pseudogene TRBV3-2) to TRBJ2-3, with D perhaps TRBD2 (7 bases). The CDR3 totals 23 residues. V was pared by 0 bases and J by 1 base, with 32 bases between. CDR1 is LGHDT, CDR2 YNNKEL, per germline (reference sequence). Written as DNA, the CDR3 is TGTGCCAGCAGCCAAGATCGGGTTTTTCGAGGGGGGGCCCGCCATTTCTGCACAGATACGCAGTATTTT. Encoded protein: CASSQDRVFRGGARHFCTDTQYF.

CDR3 sequence reads: CASSQQGRGEKLFF. CDR3 nucleotides: TGCGCCAGCAGCCAACAGGGGAGGGGTGAAAAACTGTTTTTT. The chain combines TRBV4-3 with TRBJ1-4; TRBD1 is a possible D gene (6 bases). The CDR3 length is 14 residues. Trimming stripped 2 bases from V and 7 bases from J, with 11 bases between. Germline CDR1 LGHNA, CDR2 YSLEER.

The chain employs TRBV29-1 and TRBJ2-3; 9 nucleotides line up with TRBD1. The CDR3 runs to 15 residues. Per the germline V gene, CDR1 is SQVTM and CDR2 is ANQGSEA. Trimming cost V 1 base and J 6 bases; bases outside gene matches: 8. CDR3 sequence (DNA): TGCAGCGTTGAAGTTTTGGGACAGGGTGGGGATACGCAGTATTTT. It codes for CSVEVLGQGGDTQYF.

The chain joins TRBV19 to TRBJ2-7; D is perhaps TRBD2 (5 bases). Germline V CDR1 and CDR2: LNHDA, SQIVND (reference sequence). Trimming removed 3 bases at V and 6 bases at J, with 9 bases between. The length of the CDR3 is 12 residues. The CDR3 here is CASSMGVGEQYF. As DNA, the CDR3 is TGTGCCAGTAGTATGGGAGTTGGCGAGCAGTACTTC.

The chain has TRBV5-8 and TRBJ2-7; perhaps TRBD1 as D (6 bases). Trimming shortened V by 0 bases and J by 3 bases, and 10 bases separated the two germline ends. Germline CDR1 reads SGHTS; CDR2 reads YDEGEE. The CDR3 sequence is 14 residues long. The CDR3 nucleotides are TGTGCCAGCAGCTTGGTACAGGGTCTCTACGAGCAGTACTTC. As protein: CASSLVQGLYEQYF.

The chain joins TRBV19 to TRBJ1-1; D is undetermined. Germline-derived CDR1 and CDR2 are LNHDA and SQIVND (reference sequence). The CDR3 runs 13 residues. The V end was cut by 3 bases, the J end by 7 bases, with 12 bases between. The DNA for the CDR3 is TGTGCCAGTAGTATTAGCACGCTGCGTGAAGCTTTCTTT. Its protein is CASSISTLREAFF.

The gene calls are TRBV4-1 and TRBJ2-2, with a possible D match to TRBD1 (6 bases). Trimming shortened V by 3 bases and J by 13 bases, and 15 bases separated the two germline ends. CDR1 is MGHRA, CDR2 YSYEKL, per germline. The CDR3 is 13 amino acids. CDR3 nucleotide sequence: TGCGCCAGCAGCCAGAACAGGGAAGGGCTGCTGTTTTTT. It specifies CASSQNREGLLFF.

The chain carries TRBV19 and TRBJ2-5; 10 nucleotides line up with TRBD1. Trimming at V came to 3 bases and at J to 9 bases, leaving 10 bases not matched to a gene. Germline-derived CDR1 and CDR2 are LNHDA and SQIVND (reference sequence). The CDR3 has 15 amino acids. The CDR3 sequence: CASSMTGTGAVAQYF. For the CDR3, the DNA is TGTGCCAGTAGTATGACCGGGACAGGGGCGGTGGCCCAGTACTTC.